The present T cell receptor beta chain was sequenced within a study of shared clonotypes between healthy human individuals. Original processing notes: There were no quality scores in the junction-only immunoSEQ sequences, so filtering differed. Sequencing used immunoSEQ multiplex PCR; TCRdb keeps in-frame clones, though not all of them. From that table come the V and J calls and clone size; the DNA was used to work out D and trimming. The table has 550,000 to 750,000 clones, under 95% seen once. CD8 cells regarded as naive lacked CD45RO, were positively chosen for CCR7, and omitted terminally differentiated effector memory CD45RA+ cells. The donors, all of them Caucasian adults, lived in Nashville, Tennessee. Germline-derived CDR1 and CDR2 are MDHEN and SYDVKM. Trimming took off 8 bases at V and 8 bases at J, with 7 bases between the two ends. This CDR3 spans 10 amino acids.

The rearrangement joins TRBV28 to TRBJ2-1; unclear D gene. Sequenced input: naive CD8+ T cells sorted from blood. The source of this sequence is a man younger than 40 in good health. CDR3 region: CASSRDEQFF. The CDR3 DNA follows: TGTGCCAGCTCCCGGGATGAGCAGTTCTTC.